Each of the 6 T cell receptor beta chains below was sequenced from the same sample in a study of shared clonotypes between healthy human individuals. Measured with immunoSEQ multiplex PCR; TCRdb has only the in-frame clones, and not every one. The sample holds a few million clones; roughly 93% are singletons and the top ten take 0.39%. Sequenced: naive CD4+ T cells from PBMCs. Subset indicated: CD45RA+ positively selected. These receptors originate from a man between 18 and 29 years old in good health. Some clones in this sample may be carry-over from other donors' samples.

This clone was observed a single time. This chain uses TRBV25-1 with TRBJ2-5; 12 bases align to TRBD1. The CDR3 covers 16 residues. The germline gives CDR1 MGHDK, CDR2 SYGVNS. After removal of 5 bases from V and 4 bases from J, the junction contained 8 bases not matched to a gene. CDR3 nucleotide sequence: TGTGCCAGCAGTCAGGCGGGACAGGGGGCTGGAGAGACCCAGTACTTC. Translation gives CASSQAGQGAGETQYF.

The rearrangement joins TRBV27 to TRBJ2-1; 7 bases match TRBD1. Losses at the gene ends were 8 bases for V and 0 bases for J; bases not matched to a gene: 7. The CDR3 extends over 15 amino acids. Per the germline V gene, CDR1 is MNHEY and CDR2 is SMNVEV (reference sequence). CDR3 sequence: CASVSRDSSYNEQFF. In DNA form, the CDR3 reads TGTGCCAGCGTTTCGAGGGACAGCTCCTACAATGAGCAGTTCTTC.

This clone was seen only a few times. The gene calls are TRBV30 and TRBJ1-1, with TRBD1 matching over 8 bases. Looked up from germline, CDR1 is GTSNPN and CDR2 is SVGIG (reference sequence). The V segment lost 2 bases and the J segment 5 bases; nucleotides outside the gene matches: 4. CDR3 length equals 13 residues. For the CDR3, the DNA is TGTGCCTGGAGTACGGGACAGGCAACTGAAGCTTTCTTT. It specifies CAWSTGQATEAFF.

This chain uses TRBV19 with TRBJ1-3, with a tentative D call TRBD1 (5 bases). V lost 4 bases and J 0 bases, leaving 13 bases between the germline ends. Germline CDR1 LNHDA, CDR2 SQIVND (reference sequence). This CDR3 spans 16 amino acids. CDR3 residues: CASSTTGRSSGNTIYF. The CDR3 DNA sequence: TGTGCCAGTAGTACCACAGGACGGTCCTCTGGAAACACCATATATTTT.

The rearrangement joins TRBV6-1 to TRBJ2-7; D uncertain. Germline-derived CDR1 and CDR2 are MNHNS and SASEGT. The CDR3 has 14 amino acids. Trimming took 4 bases from V and 4 from J, leaving 14 bases between them. This CDR3 is CASSAMSVIYEQYF. The DNA for the CDR3 is TGTGCCAGCAGTGCGATGTCAGTCATATACGAGCAGTACTTC.

This clone was seen once. The rearrangement joins TRBV5-4 to TRBJ2-7; TRBD1 matches at 9 bases. The junction had 7 bases not matched to a gene; V was cut back by 7 bases and J by 2 bases. The germline V gene encodes CDR1 SGHNT and CDR2 YYREEE (reference sequence). This CDR3 comprises 14 residues. This CDR3 reads CASSVDRGAYEQYF. The CDR3 DNA is TGTGCCAGCTCGGTGGACAGGGGTGCCTACGAGCAGTACTTC. The variable domain in full, completed from reference TRBV5-4 and TRBJ2-7, reads ETGVTQSPTHLIKTRGQQVTLRCSSQSGHNTVSWYQQALGQGPQFIFQYYREEENGRGNFPPRFSGLQFPNYSSELNVNALELDDSALYLCASSVDRGAYEQYFGPGTRLTVT.